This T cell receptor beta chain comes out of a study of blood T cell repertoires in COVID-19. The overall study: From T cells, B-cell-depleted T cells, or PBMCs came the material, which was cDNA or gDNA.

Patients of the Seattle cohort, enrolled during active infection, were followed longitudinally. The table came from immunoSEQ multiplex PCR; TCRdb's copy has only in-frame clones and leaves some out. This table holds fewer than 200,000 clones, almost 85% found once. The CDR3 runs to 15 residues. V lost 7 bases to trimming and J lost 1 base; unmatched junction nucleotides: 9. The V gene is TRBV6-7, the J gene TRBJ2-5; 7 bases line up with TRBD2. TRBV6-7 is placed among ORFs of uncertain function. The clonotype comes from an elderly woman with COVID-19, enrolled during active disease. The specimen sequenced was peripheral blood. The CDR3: CASTWDRLAQETQYF. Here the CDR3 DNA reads TGTGCCAGCACTTGGGATAGACTAGCCCAAGAGACCCAGTACTTC.